What follows are 3 T cell receptor beta chains derived from one specimen sequenced in a study of shared clonotypes between healthy human individuals. The data were produced by immunoSEQ multiplex PCR, yet TCRdb's version contains in-frame clones alone and is incomplete. The sample records 2 million or so clones, roughly 95% being singletons. What was sequenced was naive CD4+ T cells sorted from blood. Subset here: CD45RA+ positively selected. The receptors shown here come from a man between 18 and 35 years old in good health.

The chain couples TRBV2 to TRBJ1-6; D gene unclear. Deletions cut 3 bases from V and 0 bases from J, with 6 bases between. Germline values: CDR1 SNHLY, CDR2 FYNNEI. This CDR3 comprises 15 residues. DNA of the CDR3: TGTGCCAGCAGTGACACAGACTCCTATAATTCACCCCTCCACTTT. Its translation is CASSDTDSYNSPLHF.

The chain is built from TRBV28 and TRBJ2-4; D is undetermined. V was clipped by 3 bases and J by 4 bases, with 7 bases between them. The germline V gene encodes CDR1 MDHEN and CDR2 SYDVKM. The CDR3 spans 13 residues. CDR3 DNA: TGTGCCAGCAGTTTGATAGGTAAAAACATTCAGTACTTC. Amino acids: CASSLIGKNIQYF. The variable domain in full, completed from reference TRBV28 and TRBJ2-4, reads DVKVTQSSRYLVKRTGEKVFLECVQDMDHENMFWYRQDPGLGLRLIYFSYDVKMKEKGDIPEGYSVSREKKERFSLILESASTNQTSMYLCASSLIGKNIQYFGAGTRLSVL.

The chain links TRBV29-1 to TRBJ2-5, with D uncertain. CDR3 length equals 11 residues. CDR1 and CDR2 (germline): SQVTM, ANQGSEA. The V gene lost 5 bases and the J gene lost 5 bases, with 9 bases spanning the gap. CDR3 DNA sequence: TGCAGCGTTACACTGATGGAGACCCAGTACTTC. It codes for CSVTLMETQYF. The variable domain in full, completed from reference TRBV29-1 and TRBJ2-5, reads SAVISQKPSRDICQRGTSLTIQCQVDSQVTMMFWYRQQPGQSLTLIATANQGSEATYESGFVIDKFPISRPNLTFSTLTVSNMSPEDSSIYLCSVTLMETQYFGPGTRLLVL.